This T cell receptor beta chain was found in a study of control samples from healthy donors and cancer patients. This table comes from immunoSEQ multiplex PCR, and its TCRdb copy is limited to in-frame clones, with some not included. This table has some 120,000 clones, roughly 92% appearing once. This receptor was taken from a man at least 80 years old with head and neck cancer. The sequenced material came from PBMCs.

CDR3 sequence: CASSLDGVVGTDTQYF. The DNA of the CDR3 is TGCGCCAGCAGCTTGGATGGGGTCGTGGGCACAGATACGCAGTATTTT. The rearrangement joins TRBV5-1 to TRBJ2-3; D is uncertain. The CDR3 length is 16 residues. Germline-derived CDR1 and CDR2 are SGHRS and YFSETQ. V lost 0 bases and J lost 1, with 12 bases in between.